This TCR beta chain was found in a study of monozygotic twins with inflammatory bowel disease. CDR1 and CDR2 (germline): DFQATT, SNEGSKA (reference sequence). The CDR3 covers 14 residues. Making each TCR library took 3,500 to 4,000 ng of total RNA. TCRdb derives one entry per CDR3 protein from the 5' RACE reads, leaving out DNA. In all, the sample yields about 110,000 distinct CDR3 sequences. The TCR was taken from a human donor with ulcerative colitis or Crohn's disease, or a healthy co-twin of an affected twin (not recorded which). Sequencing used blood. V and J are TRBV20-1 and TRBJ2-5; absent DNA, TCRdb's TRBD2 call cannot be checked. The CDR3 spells CSARDAGGQETQYF.